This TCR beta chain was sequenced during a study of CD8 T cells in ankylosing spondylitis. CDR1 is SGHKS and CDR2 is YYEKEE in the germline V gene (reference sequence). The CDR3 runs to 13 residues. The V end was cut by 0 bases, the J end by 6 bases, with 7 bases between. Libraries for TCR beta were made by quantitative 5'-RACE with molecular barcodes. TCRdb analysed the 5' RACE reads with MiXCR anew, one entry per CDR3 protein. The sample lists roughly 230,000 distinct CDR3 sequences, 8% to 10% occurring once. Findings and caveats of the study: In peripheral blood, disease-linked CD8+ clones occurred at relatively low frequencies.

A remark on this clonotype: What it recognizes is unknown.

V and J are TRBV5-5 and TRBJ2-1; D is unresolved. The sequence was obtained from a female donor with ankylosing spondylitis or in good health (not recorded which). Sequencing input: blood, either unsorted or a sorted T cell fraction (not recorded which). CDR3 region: CASSLEPGNEQFF. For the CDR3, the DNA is TGTGCCAGCAGCTTGGAGCCGGGCAATGAGCAGTTCTTC.